Reported below is one T cell receptor beta chain. The length of the CDR3 is 14 residues. V lost 2 bases to trimming and J lost 3 bases, with 12 bases between them. Germline-derived CDR1 and CDR2 are SGHNT and YYREEE (reference sequence). This specimen belongs to a study of blood T cell repertoires in COVID-19. Whole-study context: Material from acute and convalescent COVID-19 was sourced from the United States, Italy and Spain. PBMCs, B-cell-depleted T cells, or T cells provided the cDNA or gDNA that made up the material.

Original handling: Nucleated cell number was recorded as an estimate derived from reference gene primer amplification. Produced via immunoSEQ multiplex PCR; TCRdb's table is partial and in-frame only. V, J and clone size are taken as reported in that table, and D and trimming were inferred from the DNA itself. Among approximately 300,000 clones listed, more than 70% were seen once. Source material: peripheral blood. This clonotype originated in a woman aged 45-65 years with acute or convalescent COVID-19. V and J are TRBV5-4 and TRBJ2-7; possible D gene TRBD1, 6 bases. CDR3 loop: CASSFSQGNYEQYF. CDR3 nucleotide sequence: TGTGCCAGCAGCTTTTCTCAGGGGAACTACGAGCAGTACTTC.